A single T cell receptor beta chain is shown here with its context. The target antigen is unknown. Whoever was chosen for sequencing had shown CD8+CD57+ cell expansion by flow cytometry. Trimming took 4 bases from V and 0 from J; bases not matched to a gene: 6. The CDR3 sequence is 16 residues long. Germline V gives CDR1 SGHAT, CDR2 FQDESV (reference sequence). This sample is part of a study of CD8+CD57+ T cells in acquired aplastic anemia. Study-level background: Quantities of DNA derived from sorted CD4+ and CD8+ cells averaged approximately 3.5 ug. Whole-study findings and limits: The study identified twenty-nine CD8+ CDR3 sequences shared by patients and controls.

CDR3 and TCR beta VDJ profiling relied on genomic DNA as the template. TCRdb recomputed calls from the reads with MiXCR, one row per CDR3 protein. The table records more than 250,000 distinct CDR3 sequences, less than 85% of them present only once. Source material: sorted CD4+, CD8+, or CD8+CD57+ T cells (not recorded which) from PBMCs. The receptor was derived from a human donor with aplastic anemia. This chain uses TRBV11-1 with TRBJ2-1; 7 nucleotides match TRBD1. CDR3 sequence reads: CASSWGQSSSYNEQFF. The CDR3 coding sequence is TGTGCCAGCAGCTGGGGACAGTCCAGCTCCTACAATGAGCAGTTCTTC.